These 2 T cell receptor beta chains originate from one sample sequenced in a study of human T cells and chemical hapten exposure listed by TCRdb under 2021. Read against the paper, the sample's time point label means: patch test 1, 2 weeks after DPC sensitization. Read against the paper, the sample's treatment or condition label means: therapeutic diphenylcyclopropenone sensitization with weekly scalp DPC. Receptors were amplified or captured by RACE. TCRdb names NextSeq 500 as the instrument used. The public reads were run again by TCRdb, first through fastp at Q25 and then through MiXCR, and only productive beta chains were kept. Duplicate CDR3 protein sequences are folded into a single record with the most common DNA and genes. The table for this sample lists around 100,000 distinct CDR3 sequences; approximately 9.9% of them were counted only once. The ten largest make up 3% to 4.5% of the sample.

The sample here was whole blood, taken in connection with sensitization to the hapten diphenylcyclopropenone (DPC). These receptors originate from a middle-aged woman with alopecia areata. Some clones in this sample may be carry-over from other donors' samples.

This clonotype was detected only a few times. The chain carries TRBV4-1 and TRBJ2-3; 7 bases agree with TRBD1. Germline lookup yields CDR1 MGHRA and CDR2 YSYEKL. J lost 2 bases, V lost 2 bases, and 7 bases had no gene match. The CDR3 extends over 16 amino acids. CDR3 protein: CASSQLGTANTDTQYF. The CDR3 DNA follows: TGCGCCAGCAGCCAACTAGGGACAGCCAACACAGATACGCAGTATTTT.

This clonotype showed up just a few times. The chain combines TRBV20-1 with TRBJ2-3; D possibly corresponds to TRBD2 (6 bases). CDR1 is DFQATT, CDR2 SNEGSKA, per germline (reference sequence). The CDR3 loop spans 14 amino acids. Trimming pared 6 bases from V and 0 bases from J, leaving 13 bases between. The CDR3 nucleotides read TGCAGTGCACCTAGCGCCACTAGCACAGATACGCAGTATTTT. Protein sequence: CSAPSATSTDTQYF.